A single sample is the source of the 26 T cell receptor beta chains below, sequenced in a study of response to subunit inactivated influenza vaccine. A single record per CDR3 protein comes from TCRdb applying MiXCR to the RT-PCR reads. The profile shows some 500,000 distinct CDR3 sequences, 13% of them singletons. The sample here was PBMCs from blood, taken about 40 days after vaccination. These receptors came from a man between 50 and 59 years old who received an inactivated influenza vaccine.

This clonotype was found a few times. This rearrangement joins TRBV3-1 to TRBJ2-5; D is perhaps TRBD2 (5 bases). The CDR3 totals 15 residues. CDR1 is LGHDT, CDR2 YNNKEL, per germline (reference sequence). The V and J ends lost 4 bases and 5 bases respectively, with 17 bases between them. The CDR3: CASSPTTNRGETQYF. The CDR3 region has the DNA TGTGCCAGCAGCCCGACTACCAATCGCGGGGAGACCCAGTACTTC.

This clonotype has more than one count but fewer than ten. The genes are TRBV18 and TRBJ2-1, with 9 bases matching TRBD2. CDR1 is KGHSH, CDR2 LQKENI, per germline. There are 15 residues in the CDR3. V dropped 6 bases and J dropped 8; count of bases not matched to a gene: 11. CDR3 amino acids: CASSLALAGFDEQFF. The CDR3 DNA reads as TGTGCCAGCTCTCTGGCTCTAGCGGGATTCGATGAGCAGTTCTTC.

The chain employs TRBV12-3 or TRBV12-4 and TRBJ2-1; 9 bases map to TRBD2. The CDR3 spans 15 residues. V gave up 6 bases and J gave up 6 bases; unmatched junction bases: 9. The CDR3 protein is CASRPRGREGNEQFF. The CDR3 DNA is TGTGCCAGCAGACCACGAGGGCGGGAGGGCAATGAGCAGTTCTTC.

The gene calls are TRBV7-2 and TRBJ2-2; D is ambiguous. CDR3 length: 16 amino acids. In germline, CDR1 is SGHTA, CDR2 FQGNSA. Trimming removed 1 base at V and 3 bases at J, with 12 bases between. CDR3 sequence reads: CASSLEWIPHTGELFF. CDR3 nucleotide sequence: TGTGCCAGCAGCTTAGAATGGATTCCCCACACCGGGGAGCTGTTTTTT.

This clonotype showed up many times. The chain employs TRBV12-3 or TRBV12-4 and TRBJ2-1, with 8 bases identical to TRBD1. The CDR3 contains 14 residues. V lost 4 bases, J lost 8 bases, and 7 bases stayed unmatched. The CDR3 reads CASSSLQGADEQFF. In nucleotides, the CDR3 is TGTGCCAGCAGTTCCCTGCAGGGGGCGGATGAGCAGTTCTTC.

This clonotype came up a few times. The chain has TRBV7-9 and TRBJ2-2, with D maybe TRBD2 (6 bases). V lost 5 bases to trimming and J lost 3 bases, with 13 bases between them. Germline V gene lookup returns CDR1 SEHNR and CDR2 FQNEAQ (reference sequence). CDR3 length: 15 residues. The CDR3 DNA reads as TGTGCCAGCAGCCGAGGAGGCGGGGACACCGGGGAGCTGTTTTTT. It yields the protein CASSRGGGDTGELFF.

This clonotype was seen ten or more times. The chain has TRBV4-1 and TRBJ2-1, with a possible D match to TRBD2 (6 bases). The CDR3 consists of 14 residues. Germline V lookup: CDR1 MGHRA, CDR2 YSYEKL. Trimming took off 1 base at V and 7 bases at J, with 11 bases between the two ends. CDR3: CASSQASRGNEQFF. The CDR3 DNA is TGCGCCAGCAGCCAAGCTTCACGGGGGAATGAGCAGTTCTTC.

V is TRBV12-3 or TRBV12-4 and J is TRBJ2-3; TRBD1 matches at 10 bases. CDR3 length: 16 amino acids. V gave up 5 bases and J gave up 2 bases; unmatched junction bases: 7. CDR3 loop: CASSPDRGRITDTQYF. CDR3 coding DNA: TGTGCCAGCAGTCCAGACAGGGGGCGGATCACAGATACGCAGTATTTT.

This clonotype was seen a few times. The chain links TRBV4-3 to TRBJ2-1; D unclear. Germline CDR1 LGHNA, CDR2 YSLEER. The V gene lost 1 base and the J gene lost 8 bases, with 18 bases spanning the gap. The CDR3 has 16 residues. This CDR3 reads CASSQGPTPQDHEQFF. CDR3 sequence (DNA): TGCGCCAGCAGCCAAGGACCGACGCCTCAGGATCATGAGCAGTTCTTC.

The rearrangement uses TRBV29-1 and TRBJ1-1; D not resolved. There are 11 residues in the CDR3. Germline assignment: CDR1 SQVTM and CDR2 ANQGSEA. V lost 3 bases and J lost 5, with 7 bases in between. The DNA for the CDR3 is TGCAGCGTTGATAGAAGTACTGAAGCTTTCTTT. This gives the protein CSVDRSTEAFF.

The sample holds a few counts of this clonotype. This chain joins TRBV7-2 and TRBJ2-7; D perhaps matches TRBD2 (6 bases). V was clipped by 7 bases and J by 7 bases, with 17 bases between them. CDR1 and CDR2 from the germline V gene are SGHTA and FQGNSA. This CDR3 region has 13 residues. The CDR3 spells CASTYGLGGEQYF. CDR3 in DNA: TGTGCCAGCACCTATGGGCTTGGAGGGGAGCAGTACTTC.

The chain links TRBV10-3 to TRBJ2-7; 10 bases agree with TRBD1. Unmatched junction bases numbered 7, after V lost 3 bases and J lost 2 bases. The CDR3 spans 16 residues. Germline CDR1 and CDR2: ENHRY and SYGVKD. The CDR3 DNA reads TGTGCCATCAGTGACCCCGGGACAGGGGAGACCTACGAGCAGTACTTC. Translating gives CAISDPGTGETYEQYF.

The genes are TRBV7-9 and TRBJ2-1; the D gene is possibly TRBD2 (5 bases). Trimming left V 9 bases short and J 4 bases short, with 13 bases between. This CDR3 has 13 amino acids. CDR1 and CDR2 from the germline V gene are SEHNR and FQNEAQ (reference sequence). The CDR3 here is CASSVLAYNEQFF. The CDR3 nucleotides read TGTGCCAGTAGCGTTCTCGCGTACAATGAGCAGTTCTTC.

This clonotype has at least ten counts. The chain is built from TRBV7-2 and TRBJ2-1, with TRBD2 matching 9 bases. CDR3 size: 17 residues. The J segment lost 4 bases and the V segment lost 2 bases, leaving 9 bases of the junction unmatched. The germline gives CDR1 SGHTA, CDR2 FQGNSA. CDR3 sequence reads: CASSLTAGGRAYNEQFF. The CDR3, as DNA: TGTGCCAGCAGCTTAACGGCGGGGGGGCGGGCTTACAATGAGCAGTTCTTC.

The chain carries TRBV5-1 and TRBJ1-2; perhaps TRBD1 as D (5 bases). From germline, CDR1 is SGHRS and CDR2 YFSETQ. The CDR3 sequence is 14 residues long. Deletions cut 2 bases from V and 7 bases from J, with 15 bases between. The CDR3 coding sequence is TGCGCCAGCAGCTTCCTGACAGAGCTTGGTGGCTACACCTTC. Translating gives CASSFLTELGGYTF.

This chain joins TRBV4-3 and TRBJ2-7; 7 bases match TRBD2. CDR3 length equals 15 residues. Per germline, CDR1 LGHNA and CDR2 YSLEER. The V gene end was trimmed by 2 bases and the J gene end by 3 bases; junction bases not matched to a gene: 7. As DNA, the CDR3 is TGCGCCAGCAGCCAACTTCCCGGGGGGATCTACGAGCAGTACTTC. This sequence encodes CASSQLPGGIYEQYF.

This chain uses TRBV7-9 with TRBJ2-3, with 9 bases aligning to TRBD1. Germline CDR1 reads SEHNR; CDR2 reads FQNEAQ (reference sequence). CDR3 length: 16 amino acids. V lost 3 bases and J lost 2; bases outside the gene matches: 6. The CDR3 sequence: CASSFRQGDPTDTQYF. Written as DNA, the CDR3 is TGTGCCAGCAGCTTCAGACAGGGGGACCCCACAGATACGCAGTATTTT.

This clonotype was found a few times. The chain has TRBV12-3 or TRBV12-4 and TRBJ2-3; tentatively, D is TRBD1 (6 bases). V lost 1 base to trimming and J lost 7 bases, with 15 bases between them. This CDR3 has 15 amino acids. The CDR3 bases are TGTGCCAGCAGTTTAGAAGGGGGACGCCACCATACGCAGTATTTT. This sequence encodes CASSLEGGRHHTQYF.

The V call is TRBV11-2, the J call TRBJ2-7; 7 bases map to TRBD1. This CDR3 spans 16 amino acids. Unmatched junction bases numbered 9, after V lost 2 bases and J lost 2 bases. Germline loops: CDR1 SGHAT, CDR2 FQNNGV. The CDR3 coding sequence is TGTGCCAGCAGCTTAAAAGACAGGGAGATTCCCTACGAGCAGTACTTC. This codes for CASSLKDREIPYEQYF. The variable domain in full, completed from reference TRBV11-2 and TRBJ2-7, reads EAGVAQSPRYKIIEKRQSVAFWCNPISGHATLYWYQQILGQGPKLLIQFQNNGVVDDSQLPKDRFSAERLKGVDSTLKIQPAKLEDSAVYLCASSLKDREIPYEQYFGPGTRLTVT.

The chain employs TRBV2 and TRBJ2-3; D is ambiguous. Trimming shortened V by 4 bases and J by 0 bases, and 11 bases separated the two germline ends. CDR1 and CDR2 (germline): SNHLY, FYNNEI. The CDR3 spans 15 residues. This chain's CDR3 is CASSVGSLSTDTQYF. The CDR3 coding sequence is TGTGCCAGCAGTGTGGGCTCTTTGAGCACAGATACGCAGTATTTT.

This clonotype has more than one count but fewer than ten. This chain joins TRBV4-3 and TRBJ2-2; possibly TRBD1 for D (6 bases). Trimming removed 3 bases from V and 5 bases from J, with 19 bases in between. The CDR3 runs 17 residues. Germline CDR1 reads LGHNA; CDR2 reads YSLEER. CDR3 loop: CASSQSKGEWETGELFF. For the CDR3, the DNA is TGCGCCAGCAGCCAGTCCAAGGGGGAATGGGAAACCGGGGAGCTGTTTTTT.

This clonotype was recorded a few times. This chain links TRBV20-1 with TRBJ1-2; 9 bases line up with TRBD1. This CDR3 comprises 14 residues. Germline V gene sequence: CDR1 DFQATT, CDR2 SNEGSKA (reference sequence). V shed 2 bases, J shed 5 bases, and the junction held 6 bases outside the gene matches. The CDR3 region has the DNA TGCAGTGCTAGATTACAGGGGGCAGAATATGGCTACACCTTC. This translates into CSARLQGAEYGYTF.

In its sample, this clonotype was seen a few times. The DNA of the CDR3 is TGTGCCAGCAGCCAAGAGATTAGGGCCAATGACAATGAGCAGTTCTTC. It specifies CASSQEIRANDNEQFF. This chain connects TRBV4-2 to TRBJ2-1; D remains unclear. Germline assignment: CDR1 LGHNA and CDR2 YNFKEQ. CDR3 length: 16 amino acids. V was pared by 0 bases and J by 5 bases, with 14 bases between.

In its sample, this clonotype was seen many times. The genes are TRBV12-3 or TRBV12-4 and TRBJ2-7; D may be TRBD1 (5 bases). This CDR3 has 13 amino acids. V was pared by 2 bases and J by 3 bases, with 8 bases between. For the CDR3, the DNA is TGTGCCAGCAGTTTATCAGGGAACTACGAGCAGTACTTC. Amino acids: CASSLSGNYEQYF.

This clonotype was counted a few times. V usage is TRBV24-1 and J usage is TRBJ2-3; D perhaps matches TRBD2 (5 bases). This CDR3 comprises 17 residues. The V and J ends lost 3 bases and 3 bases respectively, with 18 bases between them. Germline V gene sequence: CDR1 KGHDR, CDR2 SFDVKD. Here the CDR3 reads CATSDKPGKKVTDTQYF. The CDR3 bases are TGTGCCACCAGTGATAAGCCGGGAAAAAAGGTGACAGATACGCAGTATTTT.

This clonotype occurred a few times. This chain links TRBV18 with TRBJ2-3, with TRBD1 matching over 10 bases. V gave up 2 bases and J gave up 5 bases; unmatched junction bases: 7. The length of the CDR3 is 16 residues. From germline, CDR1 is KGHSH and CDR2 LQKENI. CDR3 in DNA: TGTGCCAGCTCACCAACTGGGACAGGGGTAATAGATACGCAGTATTTT. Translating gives CASSPTGTGVIDTQYF.